Following are 15 T cell receptor beta chains from one sample sequenced in a study of cytomegalovirus exposure and HLA in healthy donors (dated by TCRdb to 2016 to 2017). The library was generated by the immunoSEQ multiplex PCR assay. The clones in this table, taken by TCRdb from immuneACCESS, are in-frame only. Not every clone is retained; where verified, under half of the shortfall comes from an unresolved V gene, and the cause of the rest is unknown. Present in this sample are more than 120,000 clones, 87% of which were seen just once. The ten largest clones add up to 4.5% to 5.5% of the sample. Input material: PBMCs. The receptors derive from a man aged 18 to 29 in good health and CMV-seropositive.

The chain recombines TRBV5-1 with TRBJ2-5; possibly TRBD2 for D (6 bases). The germline V and J ends were trimmed by 4 bases and 5 bases, with 18 bases remaining between them. The CDR3 length is 15 residues. The germline CDR1 and CDR2 sequences are SGHRS and YFSETQ. This CDR3 is CASSPRLGGGETQYF. In DNA, the CDR3 is TGCGCCAGCAGCCCGAGACTAGGTGGTGGGGAGACCCAGTACTTC.

The chain is built from TRBV28 and TRBJ2-7; 7 nucleotides match TRBD1. V lost 1 base to trimming and J lost 3 bases; unmatched junction nucleotides: 6. The germline V gene has CDR1 MDHEN and CDR2 SYDVKM. The CDR3 covers 15 residues. In nucleotides, the CDR3 is TGTGCCAGCAGTTTATCCGGGACAGTGATCTACGAGCAGTACTTC. Amino acids: CASSLSGTVIYEQYF.

Only one count was recorded for this clone. V is TRBV13 and J is TRBJ1-4, with D possibly TRBD1 on 6 matching bases. Trimming shortened V by 4 bases and J by 8 bases, and 14 bases separated the two germline ends. The CDR3 covers 14 residues. The germline gives CDR1 PRHDT, CDR2 FYEKMQ (reference sequence). CDR3: CASSSQGGEEKLFF. The CDR3 region has the DNA TGTGCCAGCAGCTCACAGGGTGGTGAGGAAAAACTGTTTTTT.

The chain employs TRBV18 and TRBJ2-1, with 7 bases identical to TRBD1. Trimming removed 4 bases from V and 8 bases from J; junction bases left unmatched: 8. Germline CDR1 and CDR2: KGHSH and LQKENI. This CDR3 has 14 residues. DNA for the CDR3: TGTGCCAGCTCACTAGACAGGGTAGTAGATGAGCAGTTCTTC. Amino acid sequence: CASSLDRVVDEQFF.

This rearrangement joins TRBV7-9 to TRBJ2-7; D is possibly TRBD1 (5 bases). Per the germline V gene, CDR1 is SEHNR and CDR2 is FQNEAQ (reference sequence). V was pared by 4 bases and J by 6 bases, with 13 bases between. The CDR3 sequence is 13 residues long. The CDR3, as DNA: TGTGCCAGCAGCTCCGATGTCCAGGGCGAGCAGTACTTC. Translation gives CASSSDVQGEQYF.

This clone was counted a few times. The V and J genes are TRBV6-1 and TRBJ2-4; D uncertain. Germline V lookup: CDR1 MNHNS, CDR2 SASEGT. V was clipped by 6 bases and J by 5 bases, with 8 bases between them. The CDR3 loop spans 12 amino acids. Here the CDR3 reads CASRAVENIQYF. DNA of the CDR3: TGTGCCAGCAGGGCGGTCGAAAACATTCAGTACTTC.

This chain links TRBV7-9 with TRBJ1-4; TRBD1 aligns across 7 bases. Germline lookup yields CDR1 SEHNR and CDR2 FQNEAQ (reference sequence). V gave up 5 bases and J gave up 5 bases; unmatched junction bases: 8. This CDR3 is 15 amino acids long. The chain's CDR3 is CASSAPGQPNEKLFF. DNA of the CDR3: TGTGCCAGCAGCGCTCCGGGACAGCCAAATGAAAAACTGTTTTTT.

There are a few counts of this clone. This chain uses TRBV4-2 with TRBJ1-1, with D tentatively TRBD1 (5 bases). V lost 7 bases, J lost 1 base, and 10 bases lay in between. The CDR3 contains 13 residues. The germline CDR1 and CDR2 sequences are LGHNA and YNFKEQ. The chain's CDR3 is CASTDRENTEAFF. The CDR3, as DNA: TGTGCCAGCACAGACAGAGAGAACACTGAAGCTTTCTTT.

The J gene is TRBJ2-1, the V gene TRBV29-1, with 12 bases that match TRBD1. Germline CDR1 and CDR2: SQVTM and ANQGSEA. V shed 5 bases and J 1 base; nucleotides not matched to a gene: 15. The CDR3 length is 19 residues. CDR3 nucleotides: TGCAGCGTTCGCACGTTGGGACAGGGGGCGCTGGGGTCCTACAATGAGCAGTTCTTC. Residues: CSVRTLGQGALGSYNEQFF.

The chain carries TRBV19 and TRBJ1-6, with a tentative D call TRBD1 (5 bases). V lost 7 bases, J lost 7 bases, and 17 bases lay in between. Germline V CDR1 and CDR2: LNHDA, SQIVND (reference sequence). The CDR3 covers 15 residues. The CDR3 here is CASNSGHLLNSPLHF. In DNA form, the CDR3 reads TGTGCCAGTAACTCTGGACATCTTTTGAATTCACCCCTCCACTTT.

The J gene is TRBJ2-7, the V gene TRBV18, with a possible D match to TRBD1 (5 bases). CDR3 length: 15 residues. The germline CDR1 and CDR2 sequences are KGHSH and LQKENI. Between the trimmed V and J ends, which lost 3 bases and 6 bases, there was a span of 18 bases. Written as DNA, the CDR3 is TGTGCCAGCTCACCCCAGAGGCGCTCCCAGGGCGAGCAGTACTTC. It is translated as CASSPQRRSQGEQYF.

V and J are TRBV7-6 and TRBJ2-7; D might be TRBD2 (7 bases). Germline lookup yields CDR1 SGHVS and CDR2 FNYEAQ. The CDR3 length is 16 residues. Deletions cut 3 bases from V and 6 bases from J, with 21 bases between. CDR3 sequence reads: CASSLGGRSEDGEQYF. CDR3 sequence (DNA): TGTGCCAGCAGCTTGGGGGGGCGCTCGGAAGATGGCGAGCAGTACTTC.

In this sample, this clone turned up once. V and J are TRBV30 and TRBJ2-1, with TRBD2 identical over 9 bases. The germline gives CDR1 GTSNPN, CDR2 SVGIG (reference sequence). The CDR3 has 14 residues. Losses at the gene ends were 8 bases for V and 2 bases for J; bases not matched to a gene: 7. The CDR3 spells CATRLAGPYNEQFF. Written as DNA, the CDR3 is TGTGCCACCCGGCTAGCGGGACCCTACAATGAGCAGTTCTTC.

This clone was counted between two and nine times. This chain joins TRBV5-1 and TRBJ2-1, with D unresolved. The ends were cut back, 0 bases at V and 6 bases at J, with 4 bases in the middle. The CDR3 is 12 residues long. CDR1 SGHRS and CDR2 YFSETQ come from the germline V gene. DNA of the CDR3: TGCGCCAGCAGCTTGGCCCTCAATGAGCAGTTCTTC. It encodes CASSLALNEQFF.

This clone was counted once. The chain combines TRBV15 with TRBJ1-6; D call uncertain. Germline CDR1 and CDR2: LNHNV and YYDKDF (reference sequence). Trimming cost V 0 bases and J 6 bases, with 6 bases left between them. The CDR3 consists of 14 residues. The CDR3 nucleotides read TGTGCCACCAGCAGAGACGAGGGTAATTCACCCCTCCACTTT. As protein: CATSRDEGNSPLHF.